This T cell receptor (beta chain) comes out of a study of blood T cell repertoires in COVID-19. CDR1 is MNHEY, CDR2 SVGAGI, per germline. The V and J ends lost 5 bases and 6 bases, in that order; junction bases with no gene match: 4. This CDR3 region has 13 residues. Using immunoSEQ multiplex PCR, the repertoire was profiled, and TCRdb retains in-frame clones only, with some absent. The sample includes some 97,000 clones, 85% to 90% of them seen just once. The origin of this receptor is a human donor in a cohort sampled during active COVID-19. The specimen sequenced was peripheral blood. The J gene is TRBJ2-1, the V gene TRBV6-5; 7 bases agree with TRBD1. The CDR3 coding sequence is TGTGCCAGCAGTCCCCCAGGGGGCAATGAGCAGTTCTTC. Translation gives CASSPPGGNEQFF.